This T cell receptor (beta chain) was retrieved from a study of blood T cell repertoires in COVID-19. Study summary: Samples came from the United States, Italy and Spain, spanning acute and convalescent COVID-19.

Only in-frame clones appear in the TCRdb table, and some are missing; sequencing was by immunoSEQ multiplex PCR. The repertoire has over 200,000 clones, around four fifths of them found once; the top ten carry 18%. The CDR3 runs to 18 residues. The germline gives CDR1 SGHTA, CDR2 FQGNSA. V lost 2 bases, J lost 2 bases, and 12 bases stayed unmatched. The rearrangement links TRBV7-2 to TRBJ2-3; 8 nucleotides agree with TRBD2. The sample taken for sequencing was peripheral blood. The TCR was taken from a woman of 80 years or more with active or convalescent COVID-19. This CDR3 is CASSLRFVAGTFTDTQYF. CDR3 DNA sequence: TGTGCCAGCAGCTTAAGATTTGTAGCGGGAACCTTCACAGATACGCAGTATTTT.